The clone carrying this TCR beta chain was seen only a few times. Assay: immunoSEQ multiplex PCR; the TCRdb copy retains only in-frame clones and omits some. This table has a few hundred thousand clones, 70% to 90% appearing once. This entry belongs to a study of blood T cell repertoires in COVID-19. The length of the CDR3 is 15 residues. The junction had 4 bases not matched to a gene; V was cut back by 5 bases and J by 6 bases. Germline V lookup: CDR1 MDHEN, CDR2 SYDVKM. Sequencing input: PBMCs or T cells enriched from blood (not recorded which). This receptor was obtained from a woman between 40 and 55 years old who had recovered from COVID-19. The chain has TRBV28 and TRBJ2-1, with 13 bases identical to TRBD2. CDR3 loop: CASSQLAGGRNEQFF. The CDR3, as DNA: TGTGCCAGCAGTCAACTAGCGGGGGGGCGCAATGAGCAGTTCTTC. The whole variable domain, filled in from reference TRBV28 and TRBJ2-1, reads DVKVTQSSRYLVKRTGEKVFLECVQDMDHENMFWYRQDPGLGLRLIYFSYDVKMKEKGDIPEGYSVSREKKERFSLILESASTNQTSMYLCASSQLAGGRNEQFFGPGTRLTVL.